This record looks at one T cell receptor (beta chain) sequence and its context. The sample is drawn from a study of blood T cell repertoires in COVID-19. Study-wide context: PBMCs, B-cell-depleted T cells, or T cells were the source of the cDNA or gDNA that made up the material.

CDR3 size: 15 residues. Germline V CDR1 and CDR2: LNHDA, SQIVND (reference sequence). The V and J ends lost 7 bases and 8 bases, in that order; junction bases with no gene match: 13. In the authors' methods: Amplification of reference gene primers provided the estimated nucleated cell counts. TCRdb keeps only in-frame clones here, not all; method: immunoSEQ multiplex PCR. The V and J calls and clone size were taken over from that table, and D and trimming were inferred from the DNA. The sample includes about 210,000 clones, 65% to 90% of them seen just once. Participant ages covered about 18 to 95 years across around 22 US areas. Membership in each cohort depended on participant-reported clinical history.

This sequence was found in a woman aged 40 to 50 with acute COVID-19. Sequencing used PBMCs or T cells enriched from blood (not recorded which). The rearrangement links TRBV19 to TRBJ1-4; TRBD1 matches at 7 bases. CDR3 protein: CASKNPRTGGEKLFF. CDR3 DNA sequence: TGTGCCAGTAAAAACCCTCGGACAGGCGGGGAAAAACTGTTTTTT.